One and the same sample provided the 15 T cell receptor beta chains below, sequenced in a study of T-cell reconstitution after alpha-beta-depleted transplantation in children (dated by TCRdb to the mid-2010s). The method behind the library was PCR. Sequencing was performed on an Illumina HiSeq 2500. TCR library preparation used molecular barcoding, with unique molecular identifiers applied to normalize quantification of the TCRbeta repertoire. TCRdb reprocessed the public reads (quality trimming at Q25 with fastp, clone calling with MiXCR) and kept in-frame beta chains. Entries that share a CDR3 protein sequence are merged under the most common genes and DNA. Counted in this sample were more than 200,000 distinct CDR3 sequences; roughly 24% of them appeared once. Jointly, the top ten make up roughly 2.6% of the sample. The sample's treatment or condition label is to be understood as: allogeneic hematopoietic cell transplantation with graft depleted of TCRalphabeta T cells and CD19 B cells.

The material was PBMCs, obtained before TCRalphabeta/CD19-depleted stem cell transplant. The receptor source for this set is a girl aged 2-9 years with Fanconi anemia, due to receive a stem cell transplant.

This clonotype has at least ten counts. This chain connects TRBV30 to TRBJ2-6; TRBD1 is a possible D gene (6 bases). The CDR3 loop spans 15 amino acids. V was pared by 0 bases and J by 2 bases, with 8 bases between. Germline V gene data show CDR1 as GTSNPN and CDR2 as SVGIG (reference sequence). Here the CDR3 DNA reads TGTGCCTGGAGTGTAGGGGGTCCTGGGGCCAACGTCCTGACTTTC. As protein: CAWSVGGPGANVLTF. The whole variable domain, remainder taken from reference TRBV30 and TRBJ2-6, is SQTIHQWPATLVQPVGSPLSLECTVEGTSNPNLYWYRQAAGRGLQLLFYSVGIGQISSEVPQNLSASRPQDRQFILSSKKLLLSDSGFYLCAWSVGGPGANVLTFGAGSRLTVL.

This clonotype was seen at least ten times. This chain links TRBV20-1 with TRBJ2-3; 8 bases align to TRBD2. The CDR3 extends over 14 amino acids. V trimming: 1 base; J trimming: 4 bases; junction bases outside the gene matches: 4. Germline loops: CDR1 DFQATT, CDR2 SNEGSKA (reference sequence). CDR3 sequence: CSARVGSGADTQYF. DNA for the CDR3: TGCAGTGCTAGAGTGGGTAGCGGGGCAGATACGCAGTATTTT.

The gene calls are TRBV14 and TRBJ2-1; D is unresolved. Trimming left V 0 bases short and J 0 bases short, with 9 bases between. The CDR3 spans 16 residues. Germline V gene lookup returns CDR1 SGHDN and CDR2 FVKESK. The CDR3 nucleotides read TGTGCCAGCAGCCAAGAGCGCAGGTACTCCTACAATGAGCAGTTCTTC. This sequence encodes CASSQERRYSYNEQFF.

This chain joins TRBV20-1 and TRBJ2-3; 9 nucleotides match TRBD1. The CDR3 loop spans 14 amino acids. Germline V gives CDR1 DFQATT, CDR2 SNEGSKA (reference sequence). V shed 6 bases, J shed 5 bases, and the junction held 9 bases outside the gene matches. The CDR3 reads CSATPGTGRDTQYF. The DNA of the CDR3 is TGCAGTGCCACTCCCGGGACAGGGAGAGATACGCAGTATTTT.

This clonotype was seen at least ten times. This chain connects TRBV12-3 or TRBV12-4 to TRBJ2-2, with TRBD1 matching over 7 bases. V shed 4 bases and J 0 bases; nucleotides not matched to a gene: 8. The CDR3 has 17 amino acids. The CDR3: CASSSPKGAPNTGELFF. The CDR3, as DNA: TGTGCCAGCAGTTCTCCAAAGGGGGCTCCGAACACCGGGGAGCTGTTTTTT.

This clonotype appeared many times. The rearrangement uses TRBV20-1 and TRBJ2-1, with D perhaps TRBD1 (6 bases). Germline CDR1 reads DFQATT; CDR2 reads SNEGSKA (reference sequence). The length of the CDR3 is 14 residues. V lost 4 bases and J 4 bases, leaving 14 bases between the germline ends. The CDR3 bases are TGCAGTGCTAAAGGACAGAGTCCATACAATGAGCAGTTCTTC. The encoded protein is CSAKGQSPYNEQFF.

The rearrangement links TRBV29-1 to TRBJ2-1; TRBD1 might be the D (5 bases). Deletions cut 7 bases from V and 2 bases from J, with 15 bases between. Germline V gene lookup returns CDR1 SQVTM and CDR2 ANQGSEA. The CDR3 is 14 amino acids. The CDR3 reads CSGVTGRTYNEQFF. CDR3 nucleotides: TGCAGCGGCGTAACAGGACGTACCTACAATGAGCAGTTCTTC.

In its sample, this clonotype was seen many times. This chain uses TRBV12-3 or TRBV12-4 with TRBJ2-1; perhaps TRBD1 as D (7 bases). This CDR3 has 15 residues. V dropped 5 bases and J dropped 4 bases, with 15 bases sitting between them. The CDR3: CASSPRGARYNEQFF. CDR3 bases: TGTGCCAGCAGTCCCAGGGGGGCCCGATACAATGAGCAGTTCTTC.

In the case of this clonotype: A much larger clone lies a single base off, so this may be a read error. This chain links TRBV20-1 with TRBJ2-3; D is perhaps TRBD2 (5 bases). CDR1 and CDR2 (germline): DFQATT, SNEGSKA (reference sequence). The CDR3 has 19 residues. V was shortened by 6 bases and J by 1 base, with 29 bases between the two germline ends. Here the CDR3 reads CSAPTESRGWQPGTDTQYF. The CDR3 nucleotides read TGCAGTGCCCCAACAGAATCTAGAGGGTGGCAGCCTGGCACAGATACGCAGTATTTT.

The V and J genes are TRBV28 and TRBJ2-7; D gene unclear. Per germline, CDR1 MDHEN and CDR2 SYDVKM. This CDR3 comprises 12 residues. The V end was cut by 5 bases, the J end by 4 bases, with 9 bases between. The CDR3 nucleotides are TGTGCCAGCAGTAATAGTGTTTACGAGCAGTACTTC. It translates to CASSNSVYEQYF.

This clonotype was seen a few times. V gene TRBV24-1 combines with J gene TRBJ2-1; 14 positions match TRBD2. CDR1 is KGHDR, CDR2 SFDVKD, per germline. CDR3 size: 19 residues. V dropped 0 bases and J dropped 4; count of bases not matched to a gene: 7. CDR3 nucleotides: TGTGCCACCAGTGATTTGCCCGGGACTAGCGGGAGAGGGTACAATGAGCAGTTCTTC. It yields the protein CATSDLPGTSGRGYNEQFF.

This clonotype was detected once. V gene TRBV12-3 or TRBV12-4 combines with J gene TRBJ2-7; D is uncertain. Trimming left V 3 bases short and J 5 bases short, with 11 bases between. The CDR3 loop spans 13 amino acids. The CDR3 reads CASSLSSVNEQYF. In DNA form, the CDR3 reads TGTGCCAGCAGTTTGTCCTCCGTCAACGAGCAGTACTTC.

The table lists this clonotype with many counts. V is TRBV10-3 and J is TRBJ2-5; D may match TRBD1 or TRBD2 (5 bases each). The V gene's germline CDR1 is ENHRY and CDR2 SYGVKD. This CDR3 spans 11 amino acids. Deletions cut 4 bases from V and 12 bases from J, with 12 bases between. Written as DNA, the CDR3 is TGTGCCATCAGTGCCGAGGGACCCAAGTACTTC. This translates into CAISAEGPKYF.

The chain carries TRBV5-1 and TRBJ2-1; a possible D gene is TRBD2 (6 bases). With 3 bases removed from V and 5 bases from J, the gap between germline ends came to 6 bases. The CDR3 runs 12 residues. Looked up from germline, CDR1 is SGHRS and CDR2 is YFSETQ. The CDR3 bases are TGCGCCAGCAGCTGGGGGGACAATGAGCAGTTCTTC. This codes for CASSWGDNEQFF.

This clonotype was recorded many times. The chain joins TRBV20-1 to TRBJ1-2; 8 nucleotides align to TRBD1. Germline V gene sequence: CDR1 DFQATT, CDR2 SNEGSKA (reference sequence). CDR3 size: 15 residues. Unmatched junction bases numbered 17, after V lost 6 bases and J lost 8 bases. CDR3 sequence (DNA): TGCAGTGCCAGCTTGGACAGGGACAAAGGATTCGGCTACACCTTC. Its protein product is CSASLDRDKGFGYTF.